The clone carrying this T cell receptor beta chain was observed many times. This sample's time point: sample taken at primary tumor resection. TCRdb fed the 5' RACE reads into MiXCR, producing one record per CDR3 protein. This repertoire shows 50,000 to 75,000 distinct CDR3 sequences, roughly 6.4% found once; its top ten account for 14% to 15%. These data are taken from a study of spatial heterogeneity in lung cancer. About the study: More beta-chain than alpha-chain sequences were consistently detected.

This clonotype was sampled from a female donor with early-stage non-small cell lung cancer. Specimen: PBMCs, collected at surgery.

The CDR3: CASSLWTGGETQYF. DNA for the CDR3: TGTGCCAGCAGTTTATGGACAGGCGGCGAGACCCAGTACTTC. The chain is built from TRBV28 and TRBJ2-5; tentatively, D is TRBD1 (6 bases). V lost 0 bases and J lost 5, with 10 bases in between. The CDR3 is 14 residues long. Germline V gene sequence: CDR1 MDHEN, CDR2 SYDVKM.